These 16 T cell receptor beta chains were all obtained from the same sample, sequenced in a study of blood T cell repertoires in COVID-19. Profiled with immunoSEQ multiplex PCR; TCRdb holds only in-frame clones, not every one. The table lists some 530,000 clones, 70% to 90% of them singletons. The sequencing sample was made of peripheral blood. The receptors derive from a human donor in a cohort sampled during active COVID-19.

This rearrangement joins TRBV5-1 to TRBJ2-5; D gene ambiguous. This CDR3 spans 13 amino acids. Germline lookup yields CDR1 SGHRS and CDR2 YFSETQ. Trimming removed 3 bases from V and 2 bases from J, with 8 bases in between. The chain's CDR3 is CASSYARQETQYF. The CDR3 bases are TGCGCCAGCAGCTACGCGAGGCAAGAGACCCAGTACTTC. The variable domain in full, with the rest retrieved from reference TRBV5-1 and TRBJ2-5, is KAGVTQTPRYLIKTRGQQVTLSCSPISGHRSVSWYQQTPGQGLQFLFEYFSETQRNKGNFPGRFSGRQFSNSRSEMNVSTLELGDSALYLCASSYARQETQYFGPGTRLLVL.

V and J are TRBV7-9 and TRBJ2-7; maybe TRBD2 (5 bases). CDR3 size: 16 residues. The germline V gene encodes CDR1 SEHNR and CDR2 FQNEAQ (reference sequence). Trimming took off 5 bases at V and 4 bases at J, with 21 bases between the two ends. The CDR3 coding sequence is TGTGCCAGCAGCCCAGCCCGCGCGGGCGCACCGTACGAGCAGTACTTC. Its protein is CASSPARAGAPYEQYF.

This clone was picked up a small number of times. This chain joins TRBV5-5 and TRBJ2-7, with TRBD1 matching 9 bases. V was pared by 4 bases and J by 4 bases, with 6 bases of the junction left unmatched. Germline V gene lookup returns CDR1 SGHKS and CDR2 YYEKEE (reference sequence). The CDR3 loop spans 14 amino acids. This CDR3 is CASSPGQGLYEQYF. The CDR3 DNA sequence: TGTGCCAGCAGCCCGGGACAGGGTTTATACGAGCAGTACTTC.

The chain joins TRBV28 to TRBJ2-4; TRBD2 agrees at 9 bases. Germline V gives CDR1 MDHEN, CDR2 SYDVKM. J gave up 0 bases and V 3 bases, and 6 bases lay outside the gene matches. The CDR3 contains 17 residues. In DNA form, the CDR3 reads TGTGCCAGCAGTTTCCTTCTAGCGGGACTAGCCAAAAACATTCAGTACTTC. This translates into CASSFLLAGLAKNIQYF. The whole variable domain, remainder taken from reference TRBV28 and TRBJ2-4, is DVKVTQSSRYLVKRTGEKVFLECVQDMDHENMFWYRQDPGLGLRLIYFSYDVKMKEKGDIPEGYSVSREKKERFSLILESASTNQTSMYLCASSFLLAGLAKNIQYFGAGTRLSVL.

This clone was detected only once. V usage is TRBV9 and J usage is TRBJ2-1; the D gene is possibly TRBD2 (5 bases). The germline V gene encodes CDR1 SGDLS and CDR2 YYNGEE. The CDR3 has 16 amino acids. V shed 4 bases and J shed 2 bases, with 16 bases lying between them. The CDR3 loop reads CASSSRGSATYNEQFF. The CDR3 coding sequence is TGTGCCAGCAGCTCTCGGGGTAGCGCCACCTACAATGAGCAGTTCTTC.

The chain is built from TRBV12-3 or TRBV12-4 and TRBJ1-5; D not resolved. The V end lost 6 bases, the J end lost 5 bases, and 8 bases lay between the germline ends. The CDR3 runs to 12 residues. The CDR3 DNA is TGTGCCAGCAGCGGTTCCGATCAGCCCCAGCATTTT. This translates into CASSGSDQPQHF.

CDR3 bases: TGTGCCAGCAGCTTAGAAGTAGCGGGAGGAACCGGGGAGCTGTTTTTT. Its protein is CASSLEVAGGTGELFF. The rearrangement links TRBV11-3 to TRBJ2-2; TRBD2 agrees at 10 bases. The CDR3 length is 16 residues. Germline values: CDR1 SGHNT, CDR2 YENEEA. Germline trimming cut 0 bases from V and 5 bases from J; bases unmatched to any gene: 3.

The chain uses TRBV30 and TRBJ2-4; unclear D gene. Germline lookup yields CDR1 GTSNPN and CDR2 SVGIG (reference sequence). This CDR3 has 15 residues. Trimming removed 0 bases from V and 4 bases from J, with 13 bases in between. CDR3 bases: TGTGCCTGGAGTGTAGGTAGCTTTCTGAAAAACATTCAGTACTTC. Translation gives CAWSVGSFLKNIQYF.

The J gene is TRBJ1-4, the V gene TRBV10-3; TRBD1 is a possible D gene (6 bases). Trimming took 0 bases from V and 8 from J, leaving 16 bases between them. The germline CDR1 and CDR2 sequences are ENHRY and SYGVKD. This CDR3 has 16 amino acids. The CDR3 spells CAISESIGQGNEKLFF. The DNA of the CDR3 is TGTGCCATCAGTGAGTCAATAGGGCAGGGGAACGAAAAACTGTTTTTT.

The chain links TRBV5-1 to TRBJ1-3; D not resolved. Trimming removed 3 bases from V and 0 bases from J, with 7 bases in between. CDR1 and CDR2 from the germline V gene are SGHRS and YFSETQ. CDR3 length: 14 residues. This chain's CDR3 is CASSSAVSGNTIYF. The CDR3, as DNA: TGCGCCAGCAGCTCAGCGGTCTCTGGAAACACCATATATTTT. Complete variable domain (other parts from reference TRBV5-1 and TRBJ1-3): KAGVTQTPRYLIKTRGQQVTLSCSPISGHRSVSWYQQTPGQGLQFLFEYFSETQRNKGNFPGRFSGRQFSNSRSEMNVSTLELGDSALYLCASSSAVSGNTIYFGEGSWLTVV.

The chain joins TRBV6-5 to TRBJ1-4, with no clear D. Germline lookup yields CDR1 MNHEY and CDR2 SVGAGI. The CDR3 is made up of 15 amino acids. V shed 6 bases and J shed 2 bases, with 13 bases lying between them. The chain's CDR3 is CASSRPRSTNEKLFF. The CDR3 nucleotides are TGTGCCAGCAGCAGGCCGCGCTCCACTAATGAAAAACTGTTTTTT.

V is TRBV10-2 and J is TRBJ2-5; 7 nucleotides align to TRBD1. This CDR3 comprises 14 residues. CDR1 is WSHSY, CDR2 SAAADI, per germline. J was trimmed by 4 bases and V by 3 bases; bases with no gene match: 5. Here the CDR3 DNA reads TGCGCCAGCAGTGACGGACAGGTTGCAGAGACCCAGTACTTC. This gives the protein CASSDGQVAETQYF.

The rearrangement joins TRBV7-3 to TRBJ1-1; no clear D gene. The CDR3 has 13 amino acids. V was shortened by 0 bases and J by 4 bases, with 6 bases between the two germline ends. Germline CDR1 SGHTA, CDR2 FQGTGA. The CDR3: CASSLTGSTEAFF. The CDR3 DNA is TGTGCCAGCAGCTTAACGGGCTCCACTGAAGCTTTCTTT.

This clone was detected only once. The chain is built from TRBV7-2 and TRBJ2-1, with TRBD2 identical over 10 bases. This CDR3 region has 15 residues. J lost 8 bases, V lost 1 base, and 5 bases had no gene match. Germline V gene data show CDR1 as SGHTA and CDR2 as FQGNSA. In DNA, the CDR3 is TGTGCCAGCAGCTTAGGTCTAGCGGGAGTAGATGAGCAGTTCTTC. It encodes CASSLGLAGVDEQFF.

V is TRBV27 and J is TRBJ2-1; D remains unclear. Germline loops: CDR1 MNHEY, CDR2 SMNVEV (reference sequence). The V and J ends lost 8 bases and 7 bases respectively, with 18 bases between them. The CDR3 covers 14 residues. The CDR3 nucleotides read TGTGCCAGCTGTGACCCACTGCTAGGTAATGAGCAGTTCTTC. Amino acid sequence: CASCDPLLGNEQFF.

The count of this clone is one. Written as DNA, the CDR3 is TGCAGCGTCCTAGCAACTAATGAAAAACTGTTTTTT. Translated, it gives CSVLATNEKLFF. The chain joins TRBV29-1 to TRBJ1-4; no clear D gene. The CDR3 spans 12 residues. The V and J ends lost 6 bases and 0 bases respectively, with 5 bases between them. CDR1 and CDR2 from the germline V gene are SQVTM and ANQGSEA.